Described below is a single T cell receptor beta chain sequence and its context. Here immunoSEQ multiplex PCR was the method, and the copy in TCRdb shows in-frame clones only, minus some. Of 15,000 to 17,000 clones detected, roughly 86% appear once; the ten largest clones hold approximately 55%. There are 15 residues in the CDR3. V was cut by 4 bases and J by 4 bases, with 16 bases left in between. Germline V gene data show CDR1 as LNHDA and CDR2 as SQIVND (reference sequence). The sample originates from a study of blood T cell repertoires in COVID-19. Across the whole study: Sources were T cells, B-cell-depleted T cells, or PBMCs; the material itself was cDNA or gDNA.

Sequencing used peripheral blood. V and J are TRBV19 and TRBJ1-2; perhaps TRBD1 as D (6 bases). This TCR derives from a man between 60 and 75 years old with acute or convalescent COVID-19. The CDR3 DNA reads TGTGCCAGTAGTAAGGACAGCAATGGGATCTATGGCTACACCTTC. It yields the protein CASSKDSNGIYGYTF. The full variable domain, completed using reference TRBV19 and TRBJ1-2, is DGGITQSPKYLFRKEGQNVTLSCEQNLNHDAMYWYRQDPGQGLRLIYYSQIVNDFQKGDIAEGYSVSREKKESFPLTVTSAQKNPTAFYLCASSKDSNGIYGYTFGSGTRLTVV.